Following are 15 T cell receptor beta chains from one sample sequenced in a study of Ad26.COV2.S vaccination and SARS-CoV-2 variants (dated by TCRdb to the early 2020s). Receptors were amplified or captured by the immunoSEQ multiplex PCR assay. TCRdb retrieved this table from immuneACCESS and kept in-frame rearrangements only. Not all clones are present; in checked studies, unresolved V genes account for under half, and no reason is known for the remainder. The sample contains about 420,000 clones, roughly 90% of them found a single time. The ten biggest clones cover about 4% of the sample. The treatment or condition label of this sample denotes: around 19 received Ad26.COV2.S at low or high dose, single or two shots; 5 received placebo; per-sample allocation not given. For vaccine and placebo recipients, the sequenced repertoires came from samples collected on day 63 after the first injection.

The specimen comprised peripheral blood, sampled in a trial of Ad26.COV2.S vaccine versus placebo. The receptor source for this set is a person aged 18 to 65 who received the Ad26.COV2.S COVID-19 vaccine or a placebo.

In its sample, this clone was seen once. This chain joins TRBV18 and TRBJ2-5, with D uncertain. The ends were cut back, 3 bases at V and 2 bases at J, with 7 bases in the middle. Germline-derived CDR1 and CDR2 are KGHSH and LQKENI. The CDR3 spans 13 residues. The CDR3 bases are TGTGCCAGCTCACCCCAACCTCAAGAGACCCAGTACTTC. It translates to CASSPQPQETQYF.

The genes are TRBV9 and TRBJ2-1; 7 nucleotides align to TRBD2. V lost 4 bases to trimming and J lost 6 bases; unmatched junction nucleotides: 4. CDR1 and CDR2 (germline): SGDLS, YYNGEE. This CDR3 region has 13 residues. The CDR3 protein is CASSSGVLNEQFF. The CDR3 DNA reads TGTGCCAGCAGCAGCGGGGTTCTCAATGAGCAGTTCTTC.

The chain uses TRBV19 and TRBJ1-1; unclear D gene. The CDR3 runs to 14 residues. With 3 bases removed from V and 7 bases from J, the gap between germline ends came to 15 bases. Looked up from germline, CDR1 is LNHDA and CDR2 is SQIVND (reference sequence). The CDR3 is CASSMFGVWVEAFF. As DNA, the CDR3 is TGTGCCAGTAGTATGTTCGGGGTCTGGGTTGAAGCTTTCTTT.

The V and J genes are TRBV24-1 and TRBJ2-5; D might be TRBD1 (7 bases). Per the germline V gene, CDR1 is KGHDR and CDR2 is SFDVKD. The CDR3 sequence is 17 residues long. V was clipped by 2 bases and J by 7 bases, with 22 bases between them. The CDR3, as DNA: TGTGCCACCAGTGATTCGGAGGGGGCCTGGTGGAGTTTGACCCAGTACTTC. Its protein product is CATSDSEGAWWSLTQYF.

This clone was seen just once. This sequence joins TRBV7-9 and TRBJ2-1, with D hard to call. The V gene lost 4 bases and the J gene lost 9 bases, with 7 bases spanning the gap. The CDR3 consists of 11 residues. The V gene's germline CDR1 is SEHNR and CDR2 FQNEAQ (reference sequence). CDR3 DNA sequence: TGTGCCAGCAGCTACCTGGGTGAGCAGTTCTTC. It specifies CASSYLGEQFF.

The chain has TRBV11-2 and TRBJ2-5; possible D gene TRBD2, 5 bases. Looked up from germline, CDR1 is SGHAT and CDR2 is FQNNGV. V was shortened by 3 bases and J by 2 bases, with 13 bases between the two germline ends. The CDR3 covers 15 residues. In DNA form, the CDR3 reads TGTGCCAGCAGCTTCCTCCCGGGCGGGCAAGAGACCCAGTACTTC. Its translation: CASSFLPGGQETQYF. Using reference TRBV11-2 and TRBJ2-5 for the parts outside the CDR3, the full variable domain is EAGVAQSPRYKIIEKRQSVAFWCNPISGHATLYWYQQILGQGPKLLIQFQNNGVVDDSQLPKDRFSAERLKGVDSTLKIQPAKLEDSAVYLCASSFLPGGQETQYFGPGTRLLVL.

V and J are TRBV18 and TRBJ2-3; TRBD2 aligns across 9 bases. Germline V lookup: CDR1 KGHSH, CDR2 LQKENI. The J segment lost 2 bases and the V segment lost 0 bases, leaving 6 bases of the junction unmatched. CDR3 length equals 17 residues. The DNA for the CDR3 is TGTGCCAGCTCACCACCGCGAGCGGGGGGCCCCACAGATACGCAGTATTTT. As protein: CASSPPRAGGPTDTQYF.

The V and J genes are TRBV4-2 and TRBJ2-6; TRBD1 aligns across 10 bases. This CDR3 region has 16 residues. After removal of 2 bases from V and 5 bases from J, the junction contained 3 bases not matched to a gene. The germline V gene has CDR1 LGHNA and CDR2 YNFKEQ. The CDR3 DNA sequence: TGTGCCAGCAGCCAACGGGACAGGGGAAGGGCCAACGTCCTGACTTTC. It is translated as CASSQRDRGRANVLTF.

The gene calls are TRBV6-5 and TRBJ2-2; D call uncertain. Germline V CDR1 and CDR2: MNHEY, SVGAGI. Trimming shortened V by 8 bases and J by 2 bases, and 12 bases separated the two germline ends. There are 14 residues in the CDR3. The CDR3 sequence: CASLPIFNTGELFF. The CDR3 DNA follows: TGTGCCAGCCTGCCGATCTTCAACACCGGGGAGCTGTTTTTT.

This CDR3 reads CASSGAVSSDTQYF. CDR3 DNA sequence: TGTGCCAGCAGTGGGGCCGTTAGTTCTGATACGCAGTATTTT. This chain links TRBV2 with TRBJ2-3, with unresolved D. Germline CDR1 SNHLY, CDR2 FYNNEI. The CDR3 contains 14 residues. V dropped 4 bases and J dropped 6 bases, with 14 bases sitting between them.

The CDR3 nucleotides read TGCGCCAGCAGCCCGGACCTCAAAGAAGGCTACACCTTC. Amino acid sequence: CASSPDLKEGYTF. V gene TRBV5-1 combines with J gene TRBJ1-2, with D uncertain. V was trimmed by 4 bases and J by 8 bases, leaving 15 bases between them. Germline V gene sequence: CDR1 SGHRS, CDR2 YFSETQ. The CDR3 contains 13 residues.

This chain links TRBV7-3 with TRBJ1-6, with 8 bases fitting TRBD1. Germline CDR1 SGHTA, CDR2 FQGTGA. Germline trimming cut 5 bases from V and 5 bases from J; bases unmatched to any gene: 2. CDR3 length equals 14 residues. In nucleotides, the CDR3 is TGTGCCAGCAGCCTGGGACAGGATAATTCACCCCTCCACTTT. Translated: CASSLGQDNSPLHF.

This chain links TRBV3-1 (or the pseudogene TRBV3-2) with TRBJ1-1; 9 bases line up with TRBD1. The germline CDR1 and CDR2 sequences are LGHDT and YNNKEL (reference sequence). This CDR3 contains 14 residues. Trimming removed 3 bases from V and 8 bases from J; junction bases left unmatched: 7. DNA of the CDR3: TGTGCCAGCAGCCAGGGACAGGGAGCACCCGAAGCTTTCTTT. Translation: CASSQGQGAPEAFF.

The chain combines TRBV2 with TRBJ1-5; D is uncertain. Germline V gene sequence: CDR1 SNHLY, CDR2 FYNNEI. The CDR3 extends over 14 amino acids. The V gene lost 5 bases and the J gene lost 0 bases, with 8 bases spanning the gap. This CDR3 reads CASSMPGSNQPQHF. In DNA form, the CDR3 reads TGTGCCAGCAGTATGCCGGGTAGCAATCAGCCCCAGCATTTT. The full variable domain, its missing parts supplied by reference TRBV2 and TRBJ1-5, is EPEVTQTPSHQVTQMGQEVILRCVPISNHLYFYWYRQILGQKVEFLVSFYNNEISEKSEIFDDQFSVERPDGSNFTLKIRSTKLEDSAMYFCASSMPGSNQPQHFGDGTRLSIL.

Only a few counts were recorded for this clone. The CDR3 loop reads CASSVEGIDRGSGNTIYF. CDR3 nucleotide sequence: TGTGCCAGCAGCGTCGAGGGGATAGACCGGGGCTCTGGAAACACCATATATTTT. This rearrangement joins TRBV9 to TRBJ1-3; perhaps TRBD1 as D (5 bases). Between the trimmed V and J ends, which lost 2 bases and 0 bases, there was a span of 18 bases. The CDR3 length is 18 residues. CDR1 SGDLS and CDR2 YYNGEE come from the germline V gene.